This TCR beta chain was retrieved from a study of shared clonotypes between healthy human individuals. Study findings and constraints: Estimated richness values were generally larger in naive subsets than in memory subsets.

Germline V gene lookup returns CDR1 SGDLS and CDR2 YYNGEE. V was pared by 2 bases and J by 4 bases, with 11 bases between. This CDR3 is built from 14 residues. The naive CD8 fraction comprised CD45RO-negative cells positively selected for CCR7 and excluded terminally differentiated effector memory CD45RA+ cells. Several immunoSEQ 96-well plates shared each subset's DNA, each plate a replicate. The authors loaded about 0.2 ug DNA, 30,000 to 35,000 T cell genomes, into sorted-subset replicate PCRs. The protocol was immunoSEQ multiplex PCR, while the TCRdb copy is restricted to in-frame clones and leaves out a portion. The sample contains more than 2 million clones, roughly 94% of which appear only once. A remark on this clone: Its antigen is still unknown.

The receptor was derived from a young man in good health. The sequenced sample consisted of naive CD8+ T cells sorted from blood. The chain recombines TRBV9 with TRBJ2-3; D may be TRBD2 (5 bases). The CDR3 sequence is CASSVPGLADTQYF. CDR3 DNA: TGTGCCAGCAGCGTCCCGGGGTTGGCAGATACGCAGTATTTT.